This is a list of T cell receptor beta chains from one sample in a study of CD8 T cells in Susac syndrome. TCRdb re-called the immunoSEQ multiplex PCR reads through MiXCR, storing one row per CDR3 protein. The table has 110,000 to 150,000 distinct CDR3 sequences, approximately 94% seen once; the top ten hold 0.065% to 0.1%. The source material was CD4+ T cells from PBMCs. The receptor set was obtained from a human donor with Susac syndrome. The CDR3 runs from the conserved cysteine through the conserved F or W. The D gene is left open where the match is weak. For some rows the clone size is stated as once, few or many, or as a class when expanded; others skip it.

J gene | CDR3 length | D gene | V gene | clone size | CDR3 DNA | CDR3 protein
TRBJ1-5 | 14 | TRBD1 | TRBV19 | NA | TGTGCCAGTAGTCCCAGGGACAGAGATCAGCCCCAGCATTTT | CASSPRDRDQPQHF
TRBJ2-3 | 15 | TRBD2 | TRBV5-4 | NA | TGTGCCAGCTCTAGCGGGAGGACCACCACAGATACGCAGTATTTT | CASSSGRTTTDTQYF
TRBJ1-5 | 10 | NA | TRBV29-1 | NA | TGCAGCTCACAGGACAGAGTAGTCTATTTT | CSSQDRVVYF
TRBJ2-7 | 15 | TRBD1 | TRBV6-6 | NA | TGTGCCAGCAGCTCTTGGCGGACAGGGTTGGTAAGGCAGTACTTC | CASSSWRTGLVRQYF
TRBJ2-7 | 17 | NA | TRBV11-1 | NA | TGTGCCAGCAGCTTAGGGGACAATCCTATCCCTCCCTACGAGCAGTACTTC | CASSLGDNPIPPYEQYF
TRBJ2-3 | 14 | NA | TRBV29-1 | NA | TGCAGCACTGTTCAGCGGATTAGCACAGATACGCAGTATTTT | CSTVQRISTDTQYF
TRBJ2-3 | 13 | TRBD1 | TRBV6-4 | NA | TGTGCCAGCGGACAGGGGGTCACAGATACGCAGTATTTT | CASGQGVTDTQYF
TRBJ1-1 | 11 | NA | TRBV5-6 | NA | TGTGCCAGCAGCTTCGGGCAGGGGCTCGTCTTT | CASSFGQGLVF
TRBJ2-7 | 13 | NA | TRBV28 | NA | TGTGCCAGCCGGCCAACAGGGATTTACGAGCAGTACTTC | CASRPTGIYEQYF
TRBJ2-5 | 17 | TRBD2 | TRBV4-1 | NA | TGCGCCAGCAGCCGGTTCCCGGGACTAGCGGATCAAGAGACCCAGTACTTC | CASSRFPGLADQETQYF
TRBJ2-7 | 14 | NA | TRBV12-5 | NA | TGTGCTAGTGGCATAGGACAGCCGTCCTACGAGCAGTACTTC | CASGIGQPSYEQYF
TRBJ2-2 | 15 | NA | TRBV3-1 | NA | TGTGCCAGCAGCCACGGCTCGGGGCCGACCGGGGAGCTGTTTTTT | CASSHGSGPTGELFF
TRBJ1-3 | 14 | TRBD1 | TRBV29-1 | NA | TGCAGCGTTGGGGACAGGGAATCGAGAAACACCATATATTTT | CSVGDRESRNTIYF
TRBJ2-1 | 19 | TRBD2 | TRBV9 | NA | TGTGCCAGCAGCGTAGGACGAAAGGTGGCGGGAGGGTCCTACAATGAGCAGTTCTTC | CASSVGRKVAGGSYNEQFF
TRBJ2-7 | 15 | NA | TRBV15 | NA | TGTGCCACCAGCAGAGGATCAGGAATGAGTTACGAGCAGTACTTC | CATSRGSGMSYEQYF
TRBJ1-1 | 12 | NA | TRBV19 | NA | TGTGCCAGCTGTCGGGGGAACACTGAAGCTTTCTTT | CASCRGNTEAFF
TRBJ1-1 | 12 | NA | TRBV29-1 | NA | TGCAGCGTTGGAACCTTATACACTGAAGCTTTCTTT | CSVGTLYTEAFF
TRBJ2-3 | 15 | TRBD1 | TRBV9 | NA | TGTGCCAGCAGCCCCCAGGGACAGATCACAGATACGCAGTATTTT | CASSPQGQITDTQYF
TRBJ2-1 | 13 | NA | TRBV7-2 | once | TGTGCCAGCAGCTTCCAACAGGGAAATGAGCAGTTCTTC | CASSFQQGNEQFF
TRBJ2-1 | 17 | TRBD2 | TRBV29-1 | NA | TGCAGCGTCCAGACTAGCGGGAGAGCTAGCTCCTACAATGAGCAGTTCTTC | CSVQTSGRASSYNEQFF
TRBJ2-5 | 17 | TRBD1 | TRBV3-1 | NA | TGTGCCAGCAGCCAAGACGGAGGCAGGGGGCCGGGCGAGACCCAGTACTTC | CASSQDGGRGPGETQYF
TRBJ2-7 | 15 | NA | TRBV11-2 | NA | TGTGCCAGCAGCTTAGCTCTCGACCCCATCTACGAGCAGTACTTC | CASSLALDPIYEQYF
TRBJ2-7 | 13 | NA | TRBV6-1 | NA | TGTGCCAGCAGTCGTACTGGAACGTACGAGCAGTACTTC | CASSRTGTYEQYF
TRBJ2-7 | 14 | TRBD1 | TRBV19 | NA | TGTGCCAGTAGTCCAGAGACAGGGACCTACGAACAGTACTTC | CASSPETGTYEQYF
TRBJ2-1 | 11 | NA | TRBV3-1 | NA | TGTGCCAGCAGCCATGTCCAAAAGCAGTTCTTC | CASSHVQKQFF
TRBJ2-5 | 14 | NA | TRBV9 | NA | TGTGCCAGCAACGGTGGGCTGCCCGGGGAGACCCAGTACTTC | CASNGGLPGETQYF
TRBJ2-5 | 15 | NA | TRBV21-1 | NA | TGTGCCAGCACCGGAGTGGAAGGAGTTGGAGAGACCCAGTACTTC | CASTGVEGVGETQYF
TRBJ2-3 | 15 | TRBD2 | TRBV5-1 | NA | TGCGCCAGCAGCTTGAGCGGGGGGAGCACAGATACGCAGTATTTT | CASSLSGGSTDTQYF
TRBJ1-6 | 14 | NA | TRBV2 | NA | TGTGCCAGCACCCCGGACAGTATCCTCTCACCCCTCCACTTT | CASTPDSILSPLHF
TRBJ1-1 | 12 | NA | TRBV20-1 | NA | TGCAGTGCAATCGGGGGGCGAACTGAAGCTTTCTTT | CSAIGGRTEAFF
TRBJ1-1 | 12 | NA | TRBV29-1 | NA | TGCAGCGTTCTCGACGGATTAACTGAAGCTTTCTTT | CSVLDGLTEAFF
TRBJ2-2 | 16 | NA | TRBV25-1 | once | TGTGCCAGCTCCTCAACTGGGGGAGTAGCAACCGGGGAGCTGTTTTTT | CASSSTGGVATGELFF
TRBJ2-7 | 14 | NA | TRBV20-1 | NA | TGCAGTGCTAGGTCAAGCCTACCCTCCTACGAGCAGTACTTC | CSARSSLPSYEQYF
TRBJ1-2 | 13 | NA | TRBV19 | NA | TGTGCCAGTAATCAGAACAGGGACTATGGCTACACCTTC | CASNQNRDYGYTF
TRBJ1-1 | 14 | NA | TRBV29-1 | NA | TGCAGCGTTGAAAGGGTTGTAATGAACACTGAAGCTTTCTTT | CSVERVVMNTEAFF
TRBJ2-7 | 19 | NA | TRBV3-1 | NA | TGTGCCAGCAGCCAAGTCCTGCGGGATCCCTTTTGGGGCCCCTACGAGCAGTACTTC | CASSQVLRDPFWGPYEQYF
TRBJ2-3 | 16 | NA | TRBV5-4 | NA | TGTGCCAGCAGCTTGGAGGTTGCGGCGGGCACAGATACGCAGTATTTT | CASSLEVAAGTDTQYF
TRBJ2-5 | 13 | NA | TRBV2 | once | TGTGCCAGCACCGGAAACGTCCAAGAGACCCAGTACTTC | CASTGNVQETQYF
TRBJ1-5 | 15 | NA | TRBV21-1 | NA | TGTGCCAGCAGCAAGGACAGGGGGAGCAATCAGCCCCAGCATTTT | CASSKDRGSNQPQHF
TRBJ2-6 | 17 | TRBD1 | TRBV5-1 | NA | TGCGCCAGCAGCTTTTTGACAGGGGGCTCTGGGGCCAACGTCCTGACTTTC | CASSFLTGGSGANVLTF
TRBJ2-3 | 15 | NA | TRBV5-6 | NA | TGTGCCAGCAGCTTGGATCAAACTGGCACAGATACGCAGTATTTT | CASSLDQTGTDTQYF
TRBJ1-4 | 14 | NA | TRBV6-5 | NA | TGTGCCAGCCGAAGGACAACAACTAATGAAAAACTGTTTTTT | CASRRTTTNEKLFF
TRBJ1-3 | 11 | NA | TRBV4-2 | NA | TGTGCCAGCAGCCAAGAGGAGGCCATATATTTT | CASSQEEAIYF
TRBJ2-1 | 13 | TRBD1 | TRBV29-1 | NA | TGCAGCGTTGTGGGGACAGCCTACAATGAGCAGTTCTTC | CSVVGTAYNEQFF
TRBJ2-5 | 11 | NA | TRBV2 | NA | TGTGCCAGCACCGAGGAAGAGACCCAGTACTTC | CASTEEETQYF
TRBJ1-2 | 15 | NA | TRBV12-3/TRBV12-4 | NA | TGTGCCAGCAGTTTATCGTGGGAGGCTAACTATGGCTACACCTTC | CASSLSWEANYGYTF
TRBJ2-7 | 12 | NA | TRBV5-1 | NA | TGCGCCAGCAGCTCCTCAGGATACGAGCAGTACTTC | CASSSSGYEQYF
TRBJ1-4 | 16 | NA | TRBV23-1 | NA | TGCGCCAGCAGTCAATCGAAGGCAGCAACTAATGAAAAACTGTTTTTT | CASSQSKAATNEKLFF
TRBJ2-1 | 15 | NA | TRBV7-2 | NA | TGTGCCAGCAGCTTATCTAGCGCTTCCTACAATGAGCAGTTCTTC | CASSLSSASYNEQFF
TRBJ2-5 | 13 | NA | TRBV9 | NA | TGTGCCAGCAGCGTACAGATGTGGGAGACCCAGTACTTC | CASSVQMWETQYF
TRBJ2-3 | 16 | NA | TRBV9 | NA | TGTGCCAGCAGCGTAGTTCCCGGGAGAAACACAGATACGCAGTATTTT | CASSVVPGRNTDTQYF
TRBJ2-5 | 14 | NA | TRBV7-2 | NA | TGTGCCAGCAGCTTAGCGGGACCTCAAGAGACCCAGTACTTC | CASSLAGPQETQYF
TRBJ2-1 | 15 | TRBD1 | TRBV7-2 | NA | TGTGCCAGCAGCTCCCGAAGGACAGGAGGCAATGAGCAGTTCTTC | CASSSRRTGGNEQFF